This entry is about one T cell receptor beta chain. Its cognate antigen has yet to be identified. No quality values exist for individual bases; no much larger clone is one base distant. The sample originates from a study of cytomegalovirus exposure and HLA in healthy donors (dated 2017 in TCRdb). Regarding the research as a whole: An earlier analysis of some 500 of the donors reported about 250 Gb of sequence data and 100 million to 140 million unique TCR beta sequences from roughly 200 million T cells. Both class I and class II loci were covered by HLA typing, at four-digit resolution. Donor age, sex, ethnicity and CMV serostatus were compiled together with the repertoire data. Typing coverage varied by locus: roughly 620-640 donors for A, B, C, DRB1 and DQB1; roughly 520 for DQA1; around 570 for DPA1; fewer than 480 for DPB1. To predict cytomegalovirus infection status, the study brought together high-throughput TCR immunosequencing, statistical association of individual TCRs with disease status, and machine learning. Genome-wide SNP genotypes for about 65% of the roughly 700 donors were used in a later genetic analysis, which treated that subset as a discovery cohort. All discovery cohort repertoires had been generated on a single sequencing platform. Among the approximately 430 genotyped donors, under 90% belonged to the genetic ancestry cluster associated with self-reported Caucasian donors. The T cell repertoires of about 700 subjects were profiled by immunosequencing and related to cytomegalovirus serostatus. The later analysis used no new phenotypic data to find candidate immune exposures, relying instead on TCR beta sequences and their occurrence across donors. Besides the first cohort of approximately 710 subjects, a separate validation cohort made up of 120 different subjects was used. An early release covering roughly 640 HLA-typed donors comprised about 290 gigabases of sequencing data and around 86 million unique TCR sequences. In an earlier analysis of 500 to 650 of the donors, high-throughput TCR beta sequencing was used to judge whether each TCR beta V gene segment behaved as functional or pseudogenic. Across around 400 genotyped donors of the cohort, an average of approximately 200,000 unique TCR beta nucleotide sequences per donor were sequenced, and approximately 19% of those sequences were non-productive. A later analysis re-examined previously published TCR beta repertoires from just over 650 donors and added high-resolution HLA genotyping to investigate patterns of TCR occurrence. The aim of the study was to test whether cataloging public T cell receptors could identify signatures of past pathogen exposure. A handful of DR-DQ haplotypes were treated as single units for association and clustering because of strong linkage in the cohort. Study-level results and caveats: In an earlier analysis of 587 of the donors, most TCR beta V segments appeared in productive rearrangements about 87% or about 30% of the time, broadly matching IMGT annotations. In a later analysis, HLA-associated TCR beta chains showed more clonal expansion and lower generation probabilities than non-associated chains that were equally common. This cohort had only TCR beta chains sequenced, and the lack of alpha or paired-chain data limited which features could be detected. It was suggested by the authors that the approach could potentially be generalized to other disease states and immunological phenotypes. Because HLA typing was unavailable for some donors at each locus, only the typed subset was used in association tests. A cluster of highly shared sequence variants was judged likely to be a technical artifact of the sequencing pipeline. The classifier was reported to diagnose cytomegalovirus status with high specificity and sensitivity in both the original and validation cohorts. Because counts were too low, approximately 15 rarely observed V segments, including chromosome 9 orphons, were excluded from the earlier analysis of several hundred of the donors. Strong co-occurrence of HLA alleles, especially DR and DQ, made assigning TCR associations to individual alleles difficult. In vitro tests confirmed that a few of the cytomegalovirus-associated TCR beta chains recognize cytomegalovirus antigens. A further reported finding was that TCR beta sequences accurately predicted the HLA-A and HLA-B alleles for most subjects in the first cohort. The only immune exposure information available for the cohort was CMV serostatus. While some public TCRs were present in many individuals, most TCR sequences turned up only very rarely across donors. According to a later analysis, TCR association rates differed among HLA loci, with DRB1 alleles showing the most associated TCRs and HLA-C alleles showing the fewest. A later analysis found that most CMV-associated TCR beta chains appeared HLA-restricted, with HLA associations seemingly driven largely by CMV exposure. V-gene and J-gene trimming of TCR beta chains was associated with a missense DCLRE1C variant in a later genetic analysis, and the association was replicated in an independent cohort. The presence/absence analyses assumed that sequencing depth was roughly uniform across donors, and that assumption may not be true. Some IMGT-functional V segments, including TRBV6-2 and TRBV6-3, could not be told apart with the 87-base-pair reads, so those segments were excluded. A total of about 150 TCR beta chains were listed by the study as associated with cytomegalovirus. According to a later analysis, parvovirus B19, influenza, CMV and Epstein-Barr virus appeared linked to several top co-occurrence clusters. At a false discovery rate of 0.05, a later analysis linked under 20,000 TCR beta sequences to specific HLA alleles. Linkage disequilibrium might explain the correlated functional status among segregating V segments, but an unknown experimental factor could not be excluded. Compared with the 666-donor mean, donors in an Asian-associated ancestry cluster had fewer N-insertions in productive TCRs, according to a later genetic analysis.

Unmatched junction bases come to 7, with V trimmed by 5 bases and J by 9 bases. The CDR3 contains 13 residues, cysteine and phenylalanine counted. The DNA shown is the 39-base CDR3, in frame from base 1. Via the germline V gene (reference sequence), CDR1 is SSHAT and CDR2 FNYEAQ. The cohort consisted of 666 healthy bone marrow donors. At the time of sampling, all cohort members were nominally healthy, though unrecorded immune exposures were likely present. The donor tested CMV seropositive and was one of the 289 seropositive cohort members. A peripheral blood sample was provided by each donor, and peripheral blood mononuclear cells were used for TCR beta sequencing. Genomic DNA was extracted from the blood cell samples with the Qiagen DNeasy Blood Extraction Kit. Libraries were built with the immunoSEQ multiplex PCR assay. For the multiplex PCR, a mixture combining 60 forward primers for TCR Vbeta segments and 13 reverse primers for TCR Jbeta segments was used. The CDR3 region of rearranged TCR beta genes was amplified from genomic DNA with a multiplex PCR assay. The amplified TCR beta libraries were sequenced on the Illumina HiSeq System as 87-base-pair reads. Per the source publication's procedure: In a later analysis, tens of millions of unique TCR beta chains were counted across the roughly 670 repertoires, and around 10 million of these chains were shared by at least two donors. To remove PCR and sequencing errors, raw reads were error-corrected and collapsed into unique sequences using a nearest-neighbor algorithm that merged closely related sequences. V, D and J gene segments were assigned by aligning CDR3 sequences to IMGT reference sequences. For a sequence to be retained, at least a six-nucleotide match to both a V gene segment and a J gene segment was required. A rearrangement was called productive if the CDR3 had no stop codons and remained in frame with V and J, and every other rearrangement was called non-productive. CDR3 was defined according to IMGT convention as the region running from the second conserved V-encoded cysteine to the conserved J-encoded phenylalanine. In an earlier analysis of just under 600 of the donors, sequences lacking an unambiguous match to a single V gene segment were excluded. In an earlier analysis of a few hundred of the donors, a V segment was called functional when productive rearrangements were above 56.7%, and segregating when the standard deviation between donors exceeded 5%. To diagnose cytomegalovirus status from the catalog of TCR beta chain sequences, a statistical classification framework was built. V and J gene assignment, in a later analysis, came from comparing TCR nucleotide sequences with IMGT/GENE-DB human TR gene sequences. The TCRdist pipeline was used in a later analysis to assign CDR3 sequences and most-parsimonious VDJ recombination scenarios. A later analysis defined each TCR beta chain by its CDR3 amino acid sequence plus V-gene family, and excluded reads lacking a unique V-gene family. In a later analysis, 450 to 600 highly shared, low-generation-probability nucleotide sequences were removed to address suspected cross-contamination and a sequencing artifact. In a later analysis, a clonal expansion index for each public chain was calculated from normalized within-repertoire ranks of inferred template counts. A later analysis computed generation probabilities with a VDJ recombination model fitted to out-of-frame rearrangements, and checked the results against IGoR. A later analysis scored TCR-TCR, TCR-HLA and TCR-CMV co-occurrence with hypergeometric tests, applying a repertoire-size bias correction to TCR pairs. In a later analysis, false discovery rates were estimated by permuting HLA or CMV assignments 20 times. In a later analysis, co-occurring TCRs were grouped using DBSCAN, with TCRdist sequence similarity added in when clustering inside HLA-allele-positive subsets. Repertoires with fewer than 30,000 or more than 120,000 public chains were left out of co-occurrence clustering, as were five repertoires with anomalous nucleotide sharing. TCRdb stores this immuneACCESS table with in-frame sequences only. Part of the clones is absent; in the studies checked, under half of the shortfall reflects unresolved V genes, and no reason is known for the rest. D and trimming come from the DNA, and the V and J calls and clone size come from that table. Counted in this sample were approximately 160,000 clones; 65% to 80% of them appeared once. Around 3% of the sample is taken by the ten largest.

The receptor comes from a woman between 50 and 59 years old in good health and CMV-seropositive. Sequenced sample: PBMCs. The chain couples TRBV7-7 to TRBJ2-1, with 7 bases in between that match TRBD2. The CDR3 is CASSADPGGEQFF. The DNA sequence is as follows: TGTGCCAGCAGCGCCGACCCGGGGGGTGAGCAGTTCTTC. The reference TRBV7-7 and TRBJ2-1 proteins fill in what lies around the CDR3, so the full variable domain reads GAGVSQSPRYKVTKRGQDVTLRCDPISSHATLYWYQQALGQGPEFLTYFNYEAQPDKSGLPSDRFSAERPEGSISTLTIQRTEQRDSAMYRCASSADPGGEQFFGPGTRLTVL.